These 5 T cell receptor beta chains were all obtained from the same sample, sequenced in a study of T cell changes during pregnancy in multiple sclerosis. TCRdb keeps only in-frame clones here, not all; method: immunoSEQ multiplex PCR. The data hold tens of thousands of clones, with about 88% observed a single time. This sample comprised CD8+ T cells from peripheral blood mononuclear cells, obtained after pregnancy. These receptors came from a female donor in good health, enrolled as a control in a pregnancy study.

The genes are TRBV7-8 and TRBJ1-5, with 8 bases identical to TRBD1. The CDR3 loop spans 15 amino acids. The germline V gene has CDR1 SGHVS and CDR2 FQNEAQ. CDR3 sequence: CASSLEQGGGQPQHF. DNA of the CDR3: TGTGCTTCTAGCTTAGAACAGGGGGGCGGGCAGCCCCAGCATTTT.

V gene TRBV7-3 combines with J gene TRBJ2-3; perhaps TRBD2 as D (6 bases). The V gene lost 8 bases and the J gene lost 6 bases, with 15 bases spanning the gap. This CDR3 region has 13 residues. Germline CDR1 is SGHTA and CDR2 is FQGTGA. This CDR3 reads CASGDGTHDTQYF. CDR3 in DNA: TGTGCCAGCGGGGATGGGACTCACGATACGCAGTATTTT.

CDR3 sequence reads: CASSYLREENEKLFF. CDR3 in DNA: TGTGCCAGCAGTTACCTCCGGGAAGAAAATGAAAAACTGTTTTTT. V and J are TRBV27 and TRBJ1-4; D is unclear. Germline V gene lookup returns CDR1 MNHEY and CDR2 SMNVEV (reference sequence). V gave up 4 bases and J gave up 5 bases, with 14 bases separating them. CDR3 length equals 15 residues.

This clone is a singleton in its sample. The V gene is TRBV9, the J gene TRBJ2-3; 7 bases fit TRBD2. With 4 bases clipped from V and 0 bases from J, the junction kept 14 bases outside the gene matches. The V gene's germline CDR1 is SGDLS and CDR2 YYNGEE. The CDR3 is 18 residues long. This CDR3 is CASSPSGGMTHSTDTQYF. The CDR3 DNA sequence: TGTGCCAGCAGCCCTTCCGGGGGGATGACACATAGCACAGATACGCAGTATTTT.

The CDR3 sequence is CASSVGGGTNYGYTF. The CDR3 DNA reads TGTGCCAGCAGCGTAGGGGGCGGCACGAACTATGGCTACACCTTC. The chain joins TRBV9 to TRBJ1-2; TRBD1 is a possible D gene (5 bases). CDR1 and CDR2 (germline): SGDLS, YYNGEE. This CDR3 contains 15 residues. Trimming shortened V by 0 bases and J by 2 bases, and 11 bases separated the two germline ends. Full variable domain (rest looked up from reference TRBV9 and TRBJ1-2): DSGVTQTPKHLITATGQRVTLRCSPRSGDLSVYWYQQSLDQGLQFLIQYYNGEERAKGNILERFSAQQFPDLHSELNLSSLELGDSALYFCASSVGGGTNYGYTFGSGTRLTVV.